The 4 T cell receptor beta chains below all came from one sample that was sequenced in a study of blood T cell repertoires in COVID-19. Clones were sequenced by immunoSEQ multiplex PCR, and TCRdb holds only the in-frame ones, with some missing. The data show around 340,000 clones, approximately 83% seen once. Sequencing was performed on PBMCs or T cells enriched from blood (not recorded which). All receptors come from a woman in her thirties or forties with acute COVID-19.

The rearrangement links TRBV29-1 to TRBJ2-2, with D possibly TRBD1 on 5 matching bases. The CDR3 sequence is 14 residues long. The germline V gene has CDR1 SQVTM and CDR2 ANQGSEA. V lost 4 bases, J lost 1 base, and 10 bases lay in between. The CDR3 DNA reads TGCAGCGTTGCCCAGGGCGGGAACACCGGGGAGCTGTTTTTT. Protein: CSVAQGGNTGELFF.

V gene TRBV27 combines with J gene TRBJ1-6, with D perhaps TRBD1 (5 bases). The CDR3 has 16 residues. V lost 7 bases to trimming and J lost 6 bases, with 19 bases between them. Germline V gene data show CDR1 as MNHEY and CDR2 as SMNVEV (reference sequence). The CDR3 loop reads CASKVGAAWSNSPLHF. In DNA, the CDR3 is TGTGCCAGCAAGGTAGGGGCCGCTTGGAGTAATTCACCCCTCCACTTT.

The chain combines TRBV18 with TRBJ1-1; D gene uncertain. The CDR3 is 14 amino acids. Germline CDR1 is KGHSH and CDR2 is LQKENI. Deletions cut 10 bases from V and 3 bases from J, with 18 bases between. Written as DNA, the CDR3 is TGTGCCACCCAACGGGGAGGTACGGACACTGAAGCTTTCTTT. Amino acids: CATQRGGTDTEAFF.

The chain is built from TRBV7-2 and TRBJ2-7; D might be TRBD1 (6 bases). This CDR3 has 15 amino acids. Trimming cost V 5 bases and J 1 base, with 15 bases left between them. CDR1 SGHTA and CDR2 FQGNSA come from the germline V gene. CDR3 nucleotide sequence: TGTGCCAGCAGCCCCCGGGGACACAGGTCCTACGAGCAGTACTTC. This sequence encodes CASSPRGHRSYEQYF.